The TCR beta chain described here comes from a study of T cell repertoires in cytomegalovirus infection. One entry per CDR3 protein, called by TCRdb with MiXCR from the reads. The sample records more than 500,000 distinct CDR3 sequences, approximately 15% being singletons. A remark on this clonotype: Its target is not known.

Study findings and constraints: Carriage of CMV together with the relevant HLA was identifiable through cumulative public TCR beta family frequency.

The V gene's germline CDR1 is SGHRS and CDR2 YFSETQ. Trimming pared 5 bases from V and 1 base from J, leaving 21 bases between. This CDR3 contains 17 residues. The TCR originated in a human donor in good health (CMV status not recorded). Some clones in this sample may be carry-over from other donors' samples. The chain carries TRBV5-1 and TRBJ1-2; a weak D match, TRBD1 (6 bases). The sample taken for sequencing was CD8+ T cells from PBMCs. The CDR3 bases are TGCGCCAGCAGTCTCGAGGGGGAGACAAGCAATAACTATGGCTACACCTTC. Translating gives CASSLEGETSNNYGYTF.